The rows below give T cell receptor beta chains drawn from one sample of a study of T cells and Merkel cell carcinoma outcomes. This table comes from immunoSEQ multiplex PCR, and its TCRdb copy is limited to in-frame clones, with some not included. The sample contains roughly 6,000 clones, roughly 80% of which appear only once. Sequencing was done on a sample of tumor tissue from Merkel cell carcinoma. These receptors all come from a human donor with Merkel cell carcinoma. The CDR3 runs from the conserved cysteine through the conserved F or W. A D gene is named only where the DNA matches it firmly. Size is omitted from some rows. Given values are once, few, many or a class for expanded clones.

size	V	D	J	CDR3	DNA
-	TRBV20-1	-	TRBJ2-1	CSAKGSGEQFF	TGCAGTGCTAAGGGATCGGGTGAGCAGTTCTTC
-	TRBV6-5	TRBD2	TRBJ2-1	CASSYQASGLGEQFF	TGTGCCAGCAGTTATCAGGCTAGCGGTCTGGGTGAGCAGTTCTTC
few	TRBV18	-	TRBJ1-1	CASSPPVNTEAFF	TGTGCCAGCTCACCACCGGTGAACACTGAAGCTTTCTTT
-	TRBV27	-	TRBJ2-2	CASSPNTGELFF	TGTGCCAGCAGTCCGAACACCGGGGAGCTGTTTTTT
-	TRBV18	TRBD1	TRBJ1-1	CASSPLGTGIMNTEAFF	TGTGCCAGCTCACCACTGGGGACAGGGATAATGAACACTGAAGCTTTCTTT
-	TRBV6-1	-	TRBJ2-3	CASSASDTQYF	TGTGCCAGCAGTGCATCAGATACGCAGTATTTT
-	TRBV28	-	TRBJ2-7	CASSLQGMDYEQYF	TGTGCCAGCAGTTTACAGGGTATGGATTACGAGCAGTACTTC
once	TRBV28	-	TRBJ1-5	CASSFIMLKDLSSWFNQPQHF	TGTGCCAGCAGTTTCATCATGTTAAAGGACCTTTCATCCTGGTTCAATCAGCCCCAGCATTTT
once	TRBV28	TRBD1	TRBJ2-7	CASSLYWMGQRSSYEQYF	TGTGCCAGCAGTTTATATTGGATGGGACAGCGGAGCTCCTACGAGCAGTACTTC
-	TRBV19	-	TRBJ2-5	CASSMRSEIRETQYF	TGTGCCAGTAGTATGCGGTCCGAGATTCGGGAGACCCAGTACTTC
once	TRBV12-2	-	TRBJ2-7	CASRLRSLGQSTYEQYF	TGTGCAAGTCGCTTAAGATCCCTCGGTCAGTCAACCTACGAGCAGTACTTC
once	TRBV28	TRBD1	TRBJ2-1	CASSLRTGQASYNEQFF	TGTGCCAGCAGTTTACGTACGGGACAGGCTTCCTACAATGAGCAGTTCTTC
-	TRBV29-1	-	TRBJ1-1	CSVERGVGNTEAFF	TGCAGCGTTGAGCGGGGCGTGGGGAACACTGAAGCTTTCTTT
-	TRBV5-4	-	TRBJ2-1	CASSLGSGLGNEQFF	TGTGCCAGCAGTTTGGGATCAGGGTTGGGCAATGAGCAGTTCTTC
-	TRBV11-2	-	TRBJ1-2	CASSLDLAGSYGYTF	TGTGCCAGCAGCTTAGATCTGGCAGGGTCCTATGGCTACACCTTC
-	TRBV4-2	-	TRBJ1-4	CASSQAWQRSNEKLFF	TGTGCCAGCAGCCAAGCCTGGCAGAGGTCTAATGAAAAACTGTTTTTT
few	TRBV19	TRBD2	TRBJ2-1	CASSISGLAGAEQFF	TGTGCCAGTAGTATATCGGGACTAGCGGGAGCTGAGCAATTCTTC
-	TRBV6-4	TRBD2	TRBJ2-1	CASSPRGGTSSYNEQFF	TGTGCCAGCAGCCCTCGGGGCGGGACTAGCTCCTACAATGAGCAGTTCTTC
-	TRBV5-7	-	TRBJ2-6	CASSLEEAGANVLTF	TGTGCCAGCAGCTTAGAGGAGGCTGGGGCCAACGTCCTGACTTTC
-	TRBV5-4	-	TRBJ2-2	CASSSPGRHTGELFF	TGTGCCAGCAGCTCCCCCGGCCGACATACCGGGGAGCTGTTTTTT
-	TRBV4-1	TRBD1	TRBJ1-5	CASSHPDRGGQPQHF	TGCGCCAGCAGCCACCCTGACAGGGGTGGACAGCCCCAGCATTTT
-	TRBV12-5	TRBD1	TRBJ1-5	CASGWTRTGHQPQHF	TGTGCTAGTGGTTGGACGCGGACAGGGCATCAGCCCCAGCATTTT
-	TRBV4-1	-	TRBJ1-5	CASSQEFFGSNQPQHF	TGCGCCAGCAGCCAAGAATTCTTCGGCAGCAATCAGCCCCAGCATTTT
-	TRBV28	TRBD1	TRBJ2-5	CASSFPGGQETQYF	TGTGCCAGCAGTTTCCCAGGGGGCCAAGAGACCCAGTACTTC
-	TRBV15	-	TRBJ2-5	CATSNNGGETQYF	TGTGCCACCAGCAACAATGGGGGAGAGACCCAGTACTTC
-	TRBV2	TRBD2	TRBJ2-2	CASSASSGSITGELFF	TGTGCCAGCAGTGCGTCTAGCGGGAGTATCACCGGGGAGCTGTTTTTT
-	TRBV10-3	TRBD1	TRBJ2-7	CAIRPRTGSHEQYF	TGTGCCATCCGGCCCCGGACAGGGTCCCACGAGCAGTACTTC
-	TRBV4-2	TRBD1	TRBJ2-7	CASSQDRVFDEQYF	TGTGCCAGCAGCCAGGACAGGGTTTTCGACGAGCAGTACTTC
-	TRBV19	TRBD2	TRBJ2-5	CASSRSRERKTQYF	TGTGCCAGTAGTAGGTCGCGGGAGCGGAAGACCCAGTACTTC
few	TRBV18	-	TRBJ2-1	CASSPPEGGNEQFF	TGTGCCAGCTCACCACCGGAGGGAGGAAATGAGCAGTTCTTC
-	TRBV27	TRBD1	TRBJ2-6	CASRMTGGNVLTF	TGTGCCAGCAGAATGACAGGGGGCAACGTCCTGACTTTC
-	TRBV5-1	-	TRBJ2-1	CASSLGLNNEQFF	TGCGCCAGCAGCTTGGGTCTTAACAATGAGCAGTTCTTC
few	TRBV27	-	TRBJ2-5	CASSLLGLQETQYF	TGTGCCAGCAGTTTATTGGGACTCCAAGAGACCCAGTACTTC
-	TRBV21-1	-	TRBJ2-7	CASSPCGVGRLGTSGSSYEQYF	TGTGCCAGCAGCCCCTGTGGCGTCGGGAGACTCGGGACTAGCGGGAGCTCCTACGAGCAGTACTTC
-	TRBV7-2	-	TRBJ2-2	CASSIRSGSANTGELFF	TGTGCCAGCAGCATACGATCGGGGTCCGCGAACACCGGAGAGCTGTTTTTT
-	TRBV7-9	-	TRBJ2-5	CASSFRTGQETQYF	TGTGCCAGCAGCTTCCGTACAGGCCAAGAGACCCAGTACTTC
-	TRBV6-5	-	TRBJ2-5	CASSFRLEVETQYF	TGTGCCAGCAGTTTCCGACTAGAGGTAGAGACCCAGTACTTC
-	TRBV6-6	TRBD1	TRBJ2-7	CASSRGQGSSYEQYF	TGTGCCAGCAGCCGCGGACAGGGGTCCTCCTACGAGCAGTACTTC
-	TRBV2	-	TRBJ1-3	CASSETRNTIYF	TGTGCCAGCAGTGAGACTCGAAACACCATATATTTT
-	TRBV6-5	-	TRBJ1-4	CASSYSGINEKLFF	TGTGCCAGCAGTTACTCTGGGATCAATGAAAAACTGTTTTTT
-	TRBV11-3	TRBD1	TRBJ2-1	CASSLSGQGSYNEQFF	TGTGCCAGCAGCTTGAGTGGACAGGGCTCCTACAATGAGCAGTTCTTC
-	TRBV28	-	TRBJ2-3	CASSSAYRDLSSTDTQYF	TGTGCCAGCAGTTCGGCCTACAGGGACCTATCCTCCACAGATACGCAGTATTTT
-	TRBV16	TRBD1	TRBJ1-4	CASSQSGQNEKLFF	TGTGCCAGCAGCCAATCGGGACAGAATGAAAAACTGTTTTTT
-	TRBV20-1	-	TRBJ2-1	CSARDRRELF	TGCAGTGCTAGAGATCGGAGGGAGCTCTTC
-	TRBV5-1	-	TRBJ2-1	CASSLGHLTTYNEQFF	TGCGCCAGCAGCTTGGGGCACCTAACAACCTACAATGAGCAGTTCTTC
-	TRBV7-6	TRBD1	TRBJ2-2	CASSLGTGGDTGELFF	TGTGCCAGCAGCTTAGGGACAGGGGGCGACACCGGGGAGCTGTTTTTT
-	TRBV5-1	-	TRBJ1-1	CASSLNGERGKAFF	TGCGCCAGCAGCTTGAACGGCGAAAGGGGTAAAGCTTTCTTT
once	TRBV5-1	TRBD2	TRBJ2-3	CASSFPSGERTDTQYF	TGCGCCAGCAGCTTCCCTAGCGGGGAGCGGACAGATACGCAGTATTTT
large	TRBV27	-	TRBJ2-7	CASSLLAAVGYEQYF	TGTGCCAGCAGTCTGTTAGCGGCCGTCGGCTACGAGCAGTACTTC
-	TRBV11-2	-	TRBJ1-1	CASSLDLTHAEAFF	TGTGCCAGCAGCTTAGATCTCACGCACGCTGAAGCTTTCTTT
-	TRBV5-5	-	TRBJ1-2	CASSLTYGYTF	TGTGCCAGCAGCTTGACGTATGGCTACACCTTC